These 11 T cell receptor beta chains were all obtained from the same sample, sequenced in a study of CD8 T cells in ankylosing spondylitis. TCRdb recomputed calls from the 5' RACE reads with MiXCR, one row per CDR3 protein. The sample shows more than 400,000 distinct CDR3 sequences, roughly 5.2% of them seen only once. Findings and limits, study-wide: A motif of fewer than ten highly homologous TCR beta variants was seen as apparently characteristic of ankylosing spondylitis blood.

Antigens of these TCRs are unknown. The material sequenced was blood, either unsorted or a sorted T cell fraction (not recorded which). The receptors were sampled from a male donor with ankylosing spondylitis.

Notes on this clonotype: The junction departs from germline at one end; a sequencing error may be responsible. The chain couples TRBV28 to TRBJ2-7; the match to TRBD1 covers 9 bases. There are 14 residues in the CDR3. CDR1 MDHEN and CDR2 SYDVKM come from the germline V gene. The CDR3 region has the DNA TGTGCCAGCAGGGGTGGGACAGGGTCCTACAAGCAGTACTTC. Amino acids: CASRGGTGSYKQYF.

This sequence joins TRBV20-1 and TRBJ1-1, with unresolved D. Trimming took 3 bases from V and 10 from J, leaving 12 bases between them. The V gene's germline CDR1 is DFQATT and CDR2 SNEGSKA (reference sequence). The CDR3 consists of 11 residues. CDR3 DNA: TGCAGTGCTAGGTCCAGTCCGTCAGCTTTCTTT. Its translation is CSARSSPSAFF.

This clonotype appeared many times. The genes are TRBV20-1 and TRBJ2-5; D unresolved. CDR1 and CDR2 (germline): DFQATT, SNEGSKA (reference sequence). The CDR3 has 12 residues. The ends were cut back, 3 bases at V and 2 bases at J, with 7 bases in the middle. CDR3 sequence (DNA): TGCAGTGCTAGTATTCCTCAAGAGACCCAGTACTTC. Protein: CSASIPQETQYF.

This clonotype was recorded at least ten times. The chain carries TRBV20-1 and TRBJ1-2; D possibly corresponds to TRBD1 (6 bases). Germline-derived CDR1 and CDR2 are DFQATT and SNEGSKA (reference sequence). CDR3 size: 15 residues. Trimming took off 0 bases at V and 7 bases at J, with 18 bases between the two ends. The CDR3, as DNA: TGCAGTGCTAGAGATCGGGTCAGGGGAACGACTGGCTACACCTTC. This sequence encodes CSARDRVRGTTGYTF.

Ten or more counts support this clonotype. A read error may account for a junction end that differs from germline. The gene calls are TRBV3-1 and TRBJ2-1; D remains ambiguous. The V gene's germline CDR1 is LGHDT and CDR2 YNNKEL (reference sequence). The CDR3 is 12 residues long. This CDR3 is CPSSQATRRQFF. As DNA, the CDR3 is TGTCCCAGCAGCCAAGCTACCCGCCGGCAGTTCTTC.

At least ten counts were recorded for this clonotype. This rearrangement joins TRBV7-9 to TRBJ2-7; tentative D call: TRBD2 (6 bases). Trimming took 10 bases from V and 0 from J, leaving 13 bases between them. Germline CDR1 is SEHNR and CDR2 is FQNEAQ (reference sequence). CDR3 length: 13 residues. CDR3 DNA sequence: TGTGCCACCGATAGCGGTCTCTCCTACGAGCAGTACTTC. It yields the protein CATDSGLSYEQYF.

This chain uses TRBV7-2 with TRBJ1-2; TRBD1 matches 8 bases. CDR1 SGHTA and CDR2 FQGNSA come from the germline V gene. The CDR3 length is 15 residues. The V and J ends lost 1 base and 6 bases, in that order; junction bases with no gene match: 7. The CDR3 protein is CASSLGQGAQDGYTF. In nucleotides, the CDR3 is TGTGCCAGCAGCTTAGGGCAGGGGGCGCAGGATGGCTACACCTTC.

This clonotype was found many times. This chain uses TRBV29-1 with TRBJ1-4; D might be TRBD1 (6 bases). The CDR3 runs 13 residues. The V gene lost 6 bases and the J gene lost 3 bases, with 11 bases spanning the gap. In germline, CDR1 is SQVTM, CDR2 ANQGSEA. CDR3 loop: CSVQGLSNEKLFF. CDR3 in DNA: TGCAGCGTCCAGGGGTTATCTAATGAAAAACTGTTTTTT.

This clonotype was counted at least ten times. The chain combines TRBV3-1 with TRBJ2-7; 7 bases fit TRBD1. V shed 4 bases, J shed 0 bases, and the junction held 9 bases outside the gene matches. Looked up from germline, CDR1 is LGHDT and CDR2 is YNNKEL (reference sequence). The CDR3 sequence is 16 residues long. Here the CDR3 DNA reads TGTGCCAGCAGCCCTTTGCAGGGGGAGAGCTCCTACGAGCAGTACTTC. Encoded protein: CASSPLQGESSYEQYF.

This clonotype was detected ten times or more. The chain employs TRBV7-9 and TRBJ2-7; D perhaps matches TRBD1 (5 bases). The CDR3 is made up of 13 amino acids. In germline, CDR1 is SEHNR, CDR2 FQNEAQ (reference sequence). V lost 3 bases, J lost 6 bases, and 12 bases lay in between. CDR3 residues: CASSFPGMGEQYF. The DNA of the CDR3 is TGTGCCAGCAGCTTTCCAGGGATGGGCGAGCAGTACTTC.

This clonotype was seen at least ten times. This rearrangement joins TRBV28 to TRBJ2-7; possibly TRBD1 for D (6 bases). Germline V gives CDR1 MDHEN, CDR2 SYDVKM. The CDR3 is made up of 15 amino acids. With 7 bases removed from V and 1 base from J, the gap between germline ends came to 17 bases. CDR3: CASNRDKRNSYEQYF. CDR3 nucleotide sequence: TGTGCCAGCAACCGGGACAAACGCAATTCCTACGAGCAGTACTTC.